This TCR beta chain was recovered during a study of cytomegalovirus exposure and HLA in healthy donors. General study points: Follow-up analysis seemed to connect common viral pathogens with several of the most significant clusters identified. Cytomegalovirus association was listed for 150 to 200 TCR beta chains.

This CDR3 is 14 amino acids long. Germline V gene lookup returns CDR1 PRHDT and CDR2 FYEKMQ (reference sequence). V dropped 3 bases and J dropped 2; count of bases not matched to a gene: 1. In regard to this clone: Its target is not known.

The donors comprised healthy bone marrow donors. Both 60 Vbeta primers and 13 Jbeta primers went into the PCR. Libraries were prepared by immunoSEQ multiplex PCR; TCRdb keeps only in-frame clonotypes and omits some of them. Here the sample spans about 76,000 clones, about 69% being singletons. The sequencing input was PBMCs. This chain joins TRBV13 and TRBJ2-7, with 10 bases aligning to TRBD2. The source of this sequence is a woman aged 40 to 49 in good health and CMV-seropositive. The DNA of the CDR3 is TGTGCCAGCAGCTTCCTAGCGGGAGCCTACGAGCAGTACTTC. Its protein is CASSFLAGAYEQYF. Combining the CDR3 with reference TRBV13 and TRBJ2-7 gives the whole variable domain AAGVIQSPRHLIKEKRETATLKCYPIPRHDTVYWYQQGPGQDPQFLISFYEKMQSDKGSIPDRFSAQQFSDYHSELNMSSLELGDSALYFCASSFLAGAYEQYFGPGTRLTVT.